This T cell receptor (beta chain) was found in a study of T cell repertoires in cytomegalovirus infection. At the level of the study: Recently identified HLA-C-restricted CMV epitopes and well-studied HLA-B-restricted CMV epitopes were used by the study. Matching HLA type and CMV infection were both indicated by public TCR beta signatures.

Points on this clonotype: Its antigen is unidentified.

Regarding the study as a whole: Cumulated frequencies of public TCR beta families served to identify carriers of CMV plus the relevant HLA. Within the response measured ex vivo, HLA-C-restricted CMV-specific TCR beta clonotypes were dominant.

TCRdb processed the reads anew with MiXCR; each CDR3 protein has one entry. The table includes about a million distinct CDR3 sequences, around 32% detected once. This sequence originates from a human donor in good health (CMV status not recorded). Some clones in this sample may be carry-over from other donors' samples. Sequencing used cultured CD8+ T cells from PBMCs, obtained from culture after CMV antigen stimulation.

DNA of the CDR3: TGTGCCAGCAGTTACTCGGTGTCGCAGGGGGCATTATCCTACGAGCAGTACTTC. It is translated as CASSYSVSQGALSYEQYF. The rearrangement uses TRBV6-5 and TRBJ2-7, with 8 bases that match TRBD1. Per the germline V gene, CDR1 is MNHEY and CDR2 is SVGAGI. The CDR3 runs 18 residues. With V trimmed by 0 bases and J by 1 base, 11 bases remained unmatched.